These T cell receptor beta chains were read from a single sample in a study of blood T cells in healthy people across ages. Using its own MiXCR run on the 5' RACE reads, TCRdb lists one record per CDR3 protein. The repertoire has about 650,000 distinct CDR3 sequences, about 30% of them found once; the top ten carry roughly 15%. The sample consisted of blood. The receptors derive from a woman of 80 years or more in good health. CDR3s leave out the opening cysteine and the closing phenylalanine or tryptophan. The order of the fields is V gene, J gene, CDR3 protein.

TRBV2	TRBJ1-1	ASSEGQGSAF
TRBV3-1	TRBJ2-4	ASSHRGRAGRQNIQY
TRBV6-1	TRBJ1-2	ASSEEGAVANGYT
TRBV7-6	TRBJ1-6	ASSLDSGGSSYNSPLH
TRBV20-1	TRBJ1-1	SAPDRRSPNTEAF
TRBV15	TRBJ2-2	ATRYGGGRPGELF
TRBV7-2	TRBJ1-5	ASSLPGGGQPQH
TRBV5-6	.	ASSGTGESQETQY
TRBV12-3/TRBV12-4	.	ASNKDRHTYEQY
TRBV27	TRBJ2-5	ASSFGKSSETQY
TRBV20-1	TRBJ2-5	SATGPRQEETQY
TRBV7-2	TRBJ2-3	ASSLVGIADTDTQY
TRBV20-1	TRBJ1-2	SAWTVNNYGYT
TRBV29-1	TRBJ2-1	SVETRGRRYNEQF
TRBV20-1	TRBJ1-6	NARVPGGRISPLH
TRBV20-1	TRBJ2-1	SALLPGGAYNEQF
TRBV28	TRBJ2-7	ASRPYPDRGYEQY
TRBV10-3	TRBJ2-7	AISDDGGNEQY
TRBV20-1	TRBJ1-2	SAREPGQLKNYGYT
TRBV4-1	TRBJ2-3	ASSHPGLAGTDTQY
TRBV5-1	TRBJ1-1	VSSLKHLNTEAF
TRBV29-1	TRBJ1-2	SVGQGAVDGYT
TRBV30	TRBJ2-5	AWSASQGEQY
TRBV27	TRBJ2-3	ASSSLAGRARTQY
TRBV3-1	TRBJ2-1	ASSLTQNAYNEQF
TRBV5-1	TRBJ1-1	ASSLVAGGTEAF
TRBV7-9	TRBJ2-1	ASSLDPNNEQF
TRBV6-5	TRBJ2-3	TSSYDGSSTDTQY
TRBV4-2	TRBJ1-2	ASSQDRRGGYGYT
TRBV20-1	TRBJ2-3	SARETSGGLSTDTQY
TRBV29-1	.	SALTSDRGSGYEQY
TRBV6-1	.	ACSEALWTSGGRSYNEQY
TRBV7-6	TRBJ2-5	ASSLARGLQETQY
TRBV5-1	TRBJ1-4	ASSSTPVRQGNEKLF
TRBV12-3/TRBV12-4	TRBJ1-1	ASSLIPPASKDEAF
TRBV19	TRBJ2-3	ASSNLAESTDTQY
TRBV10-2	TRBJ2-7	ASNPQGLPYEQY
TRBV11-2	TRBJ1-1	ASSSGQGGTTEAF
TRBV20-1	TRBJ2-7	SALRTGRGSYEQY
TRBV18	TRBJ1-5	ASSSLAWTGSNQPQH
TRBV29-1	TRBJ2-3	SVGGATDTQY
TRBV20-1	TRBJ2-7	SARDNTYEQY
TRBV20-1	TRBJ2-3	SAREGGGGLQTDTQY
TRBV7-8	TRBJ1-4	ASSPTGKFNEKLF
TRBV21-1	TRBJ1-1	ASSGKEGEAF
TRBV7-9	TRBJ2-4	ASSTRQLAKNIQY
TRBV15	TRBJ1-4	ATSRDSLGRGEKLF
TRBV5-1	TRBJ1-1	ASSLVGLGDTEAF
TRBV29-1	TRBJ1-1	SAQTGENTEAF
TRBV20-1	TRBJ1-1	SAGQMSGTEAF
TRBV20-1	TRBJ2-7	SASALLLLEQY
TRBV29-1	TRBJ1-2	SVAPKGHNYGYT
TRBV20-1	TRBJ2-7	SATDLANEQY
TRBV9	TRBJ1-4	ANSEGVPNEKLF
TRBV6-1	TRBJ2-2	AGQYRGTNTGELF